Listed here are 8 T cell receptor beta chains from one sample, sequenced in a study of Graves' ophthalmopathy and Graves' hyperthyroidism. The study amplified TCR beta CDR3 regions using RNA transcripts. A first-round RT-PCR used HTBI primers, followed by a second-round multiplex PCR. TCRdb reanalysed the multiplex PCR reads using MiXCR and keeps one entry per CDR3 protein. The data contain hundreds of thousands of distinct CDR3 sequences, 15% of them singletons. The sample taken for sequencing was peripheral blood. These receptors were taken from a young woman with stable Graves' hyperthyroidism.

The table lists this clonotype with many counts. The chain joins TRBV29-1 to TRBJ1-6, with 7 bases that match TRBD1. The CDR3 length is 14 residues. V lost 6 bases, J lost 7 bases, and 9 bases stayed unmatched. Germline-derived CDR1 and CDR2 are SQVTM and ANQGSEA. As DNA, the CDR3 is TGCAGCGTGGGGACAGAAGGGAAGAATTCACCCCTCCACTTT. This sequence encodes CSVGTEGKNSPLHF.

This clonotype was counted ten times or more. V usage is TRBV6-1 and J usage is TRBJ1-2; D is perhaps TRBD1 (5 bases). V gave up 4 bases and J gave up 7 bases, with 13 bases separating them. The CDR3 is 13 residues long. Looked up from germline, CDR1 is MNHNS and CDR2 is SASEGT. CDR3 in DNA: TGTGCCAGCAGTGGTAGGGGCGGGAGTGGCTACACCTTC. Translated: CASSGRGGSGYTF.

This clonotype has a count of ten or more. The chain couples TRBV18 to TRBJ1-1; D not resolved. Germline assignment: CDR1 KGHSH and CDR2 LQKENI. The CDR3 is 13 amino acids. The ends were cut back, 8 bases at V and 0 bases at J, with 10 bases in the middle. DNA of the CDR3: TGTGCCAGCAGCCCCTCGGTGAACACTGAAGCTTTCTTT. Residues: CASSPSVNTEAFF.

This clonotype was counted only a few times. One end of the junction varies from germline; a read error may be responsible. The chain joins TRBV12-3 or TRBV12-4 to TRBJ2-4, with D perhaps being TRBD1 or TRBD2 (5 bases each). This CDR3 contains 14 residues. CDR3 loop: CASSLGVPVYIKYF. CDR3 DNA sequence: TGTGCCAGCAGTTTGGGGGTTCCCGTATACATTAAGTACTTC.

Ten or more counts support this clonotype. V usage is TRBV24-1 and J usage is TRBJ1-6; unclear D gene. V gave up 5 bases and J gave up 0 bases, with 4 bases separating them. The CDR3 is 14 amino acids. Germline CDR1 KGHDR, CDR2 SFDVKD. The CDR3 loop reads CATSASSYNSPLHF. The CDR3 nucleotides read TGTGCCACCAGTGCGAGCTCCTATAATTCACCCCTCCACTTT.

This clonotype was counted ten times or more. This chain links TRBV6-2 or TRBV6-3 with TRBJ2-7; 7 nucleotides match TRBD1. The ends lost 5 bases at V and 0 bases at J; junction bases unmatched: 10. The V gene's germline CDR1 is MNHEY and CDR2 SVGEGT. The CDR3 extends over 16 amino acids. DNA for the CDR3: TGTGCCAGCAGTCACGACGGACAGGAGTACTCCTACGAGCAGTACTTC. It specifies CASSHDGQEYSYEQYF.

For this clonotype: A much bigger clone sits one base away, suggesting this may be a read error. The missing conserved phenylalanine or tryptophan at the end of this CDR3 makes a read error likely. The chain combines TRBV20-1 with TRBJ2-5; D possibly corresponds to TRBD1 (5 bases). V was pared by 2 bases and J by 1 base, with 11 bases between. The CDR3 totals 14 residues. Germline V gene sequence: CDR1 DFQATT, CDR2 SNEGSKA (reference sequence). CDR3 loop: CSARSPTAQETQYY. As DNA, the CDR3 is TGCAGTGCTAGATCCCCGACAGCCCAAGAGACCCAGTACTAC.

Ten or more counts support this clonotype. V and J are TRBV12-3 or TRBV12-4 and TRBJ2-5, with D maybe TRBD2 (6 bases). This CDR3 comprises 15 residues. Trimming took 7 bases from V and 3 from J, leaving 18 bases between them. CDR3 nucleotides: TGTGCCAGCACCCCCGGGGGAGCAGTGAAAGAGACCCAGTACTTC. It yields the protein CASTPGGAVKETQYF.